What follows is one T cell receptor (beta chain) and its context. It has no known antigen specificity. No qualities accompany the bases; no much larger clone lies one base away. This sample is drawn from a study of blood T cell repertoires in COVID-19 (dated by TCRdb to 2020 to 2021). With regard to the full study: The collaborator samples originated in the United States, Italy and Spain and spanned the acute and convalescent phases of COVID-19. The prospective study material was composed of cDNA or gDNA derived from T cells, B-cell-depleted T cells, or PBMCs. Subjects who had been exposed to COVID-19, were actively infected with it, or had recovered from it provided the deeply sampled blood TCRbeta repertoires that made up the dataset. The repertoires were made available in a free public database intended to serve as a resource for research on the immune response to SARS-CoV-2. The samples were drawn from the first 160 participants of the ongoing ImmuneRACE study and from 1,254 subjects provided by 6 global collaborators. A de-identified subject ID, COVID-19 status, age in years and sex were almost always included in the sample metadata. Where available, HLA class I and class II types were obtained from metadata supplied by the sample provider rather than from assay-based typing.

Summary of the overall study and its limitations: The amount of clinical and demographic metadata varied by source and participant and was provided uncurated.

TCRbeta CDR3 regions were amplified from genomic DNA using the immunoSEQ Assay, a bias-controlled multiplex PCR. The authors processed their data as follows. Within the assay, amplification of reference gene primers was used to estimate how many nucleated cells each sample contained. To quantify the absolute abundance of each unique TCRbeta CDR3 rearrangement, sequence reads were collapsed and filtered. For each sample, productive Simpson clonality was calculated by taking the square root of Simpson's diversity index across productive rearrangements. In its TCRdb copy, this immuneACCESS table keeps in-frame sequences only and misses some clones. Where compared with another copy, unresolved V genes explain less than half of these, and the others have no known cause. V, J and clone size are those of that table, while D and trimming were read from the DNA. The sample table records under 200,000 clones; about 85% of these occur just once. About 1.2% of the sample belongs to the ten largest clones.

A second Seattle source provided samples from volunteer blood donors who had recovered from COVID-19. Each collaborating institution followed its own protocols to collect whole blood in K2EDTA tubes. For TCRbeta analysis, collaborator samples were shipped as frozen whole blood, as isolated PBMCs, or as DNA extracted from either sample type. This TCR was recovered from a man aged 60 to 69 who had recovered from COVID-19. What was sequenced was peripheral blood.

The CDR3 loop reads CASSSRGTSGGLEQYF. The nucleotides are TGTGCCAGTAGTTCAAGGGGGACTAGCGGGGGTCTCGAGCAGTACTTC. Recombination linked TRBV19 to TRBJ2-7, with 14 bases in between that match TRBD2. CDR1 and CDR2 are read off the germline V gene (reference sequence) as LNHDA and SQIVND. The CDR3, from cysteine to phenylalanine, totals 16 residues. The read is trimmed to its CDR3 DNA, 48 bases read in frame from base 1. V has 5 bases trimmed and J has 6 bases trimmed; junction bases matching no gene number 9. The full variable domain, completed from the reference TRBV19 and TRBJ2-7 proteins outside the CDR3, reads DGGITQSPKYLFRKEGQNVTLSCEQNLNHDAMYWYRQDPGQGLRLIYYSQIVNDFQKGDIAEGYSVSREKKESFPLTVTSAQKNPTAFYLCASSSRGTSGGLEQYFGPGTRLTVT.